Listed below are T cell receptor beta chains from one sample, sequenced in a study of cytomegalovirus exposure and HLA in healthy donors. Assay used: immunoSEQ multiplex PCR; TCRdb lists only in-frame clones, some missing. In the table there are more than 110,000 clones, roughly 80% of which are singletons. Material for sequencing was PBMCs. The receptors here all came from a woman in her fifties or sixties in good health and CMV-seropositive. CDR3s include the opening cysteine and the closing phenylalanine or tryptophan. The D gene is left open where the match is weak. Part of the rows lack a size; the others show once, few, many or a class for expanded clones.

TRBV19,-,TRBD1,TRBJ1-6,CASNQGASISPLHF,TGTGCCAGTAATCAGGGGGCAAGCATCTCACCCCTCCACTTT
TRBV4-2,-,TRBD2,TRBJ2-3,CASSRSPERGGSTDTQYF,TGTGCCAGCAGCCGCAGTCCCGAACGCGGGGGAAGCACAGATACGCAGTATTTT
TRBV18,-,-,TRBJ2-1,CASSNAPDNEQFF,TGTGCCAGCTCAAATGCGCCTGACAATGAGCAGTTCTTC
TRBV13,-,-,TRBJ1-3,CASSLPGTGNTIYF,TGTGCCAGCAGCTTACCAGGGACTGGAAACACCATATATTTT
TRBV5-4,-,TRBD2,TRBJ2-3,CASSLSGGQGDTQYF,TGTGCCAGCAGCCTTAGCGGGGGGCAGGGGGATACGCAGTATTTT
TRBV7-9,-,-,TRBJ2-3,CASSPQGDTQYF,TGTGCCAGCAGCCCACAGGGAGATACGCAGTATTTT
TRBV7-9,-,TRBD2,TRBJ2-5,CSSSSTSGGAGETQYF,TGTTCCAGCAGCTCGACTAGCGGGGGGGCTGGGGAGACCCAGTACTTC
TRBV6-5,-,-,TRBJ2-2,CASSFLGTGRTGELFF,TGTGCCAGCAGTTTCCTTGGAACAGGGCGGACCGGGGAGCTGTTTTTT
TRBV2,-,-,TRBJ2-7,CASRPSSSYEQYF,TGTGCCAGCAGGCCCTCGAGCTCCTACGAGCAGTACTTC
TRBV11-2,-,-,TRBJ2-3,CASSSGGASPDTQYF,TGTGCCAGCAGCTCGGGCGGGGCGAGCCCAGATACGCAGTATTTT
TRBV7-6,-,-,TRBJ1-2,CASSPARQGNSGYTF,TGTGCCAGCAGCCCGGCTCGGCAGGGTAACAGTGGCTACACCTTC
TRBV30,once,-,TRBJ2-3,CAWSVLQANTQYF,TGTGCCTGGAGTGTACTTCAGGCAAATACGCAGTATTTT
TRBV10-3,-,TRBD2,TRBJ2-1,CAISEFETSGEYNEQFF,TGTGCCATCAGTGAGTTCGAGACTAGCGGGGAGTACAATGAGCAGTTCTTC
TRBV29-1,few,-,TRBJ1-1,CSVEEGGYASAFF,TGCAGCGTTGAAGAGGGGGGGTACGCTTCCGCTTTCTTT
TRBV29-1,-,-,TRBJ1-2,CSVDVETYGYTF,TGCAGCGTTGATGTGGAGACCTATGGCTACACCTTC
TRBV29-1,-,TRBD2,TRBJ2-5,CSAHRVRLAHGGETQYF,TGCAGCGCCCATAGGGTTAGACTAGCGCATGGTGGGGAGACCCAGTACTTC
TRBV13,-,TRBD1,TRBJ1-1,CASSRRDRGDTEAFF,TGTGCCAGCAGCCGCCGGGACAGGGGTGACACTGAAGCTTTCTTT
TRBV5-1,-,TRBD2,TRBJ2-3,CASSYGTSGGAGDTQYF,TGCGCCAGCAGCTACGGGACTAGCGGGGGGGCCGGAGATACGCAGTATTTT
TRBV4-1,-,TRBD1,TRBJ2-5,CASSQDSQGARVTQYF,TGCGCCAGCAGCCAAGATTCGCAGGGGGCGCGGGTGACCCAGTACTTC
TRBV13,-,-,TRBJ1-3,CASSSTAAAGNTIYF,TGTGCCAGCAGCTCGACAGCCGCCGCTGGAAACACCATATATTTT
TRBV7-6,-,TRBD2,TRBJ2-1,CASSPTSGGINEQFF,TGTGCCAGCAGCCCGACTAGCGGGGGGATCAATGAGCAGTTCTTC
TRBV7-9,-,-,TRBJ2-7,CASSLAREQYF,TGTGCCAGCAGCTTAGCCCGCGAGCAGTACTTC
TRBV5-1,once,TRBD2,TRBJ2-1,CASSLGLAGGPANEQFF,TGCGCCAGCAGCTTGGGACTAGCGGGGGGGCCAGCCAATGAGCAGTTCTTC
TRBV9,-,-,TRBJ2-3,CASSVGGSTDTQYF,TGTGCCAGCAGCGTAGGCGGGAGCACAGATACGCAGTATTTT
TRBV15,-,TRBD1,TRBJ1-3,CATSRTGVSGNTIYF,TGTGCCACCAGCAGAACAGGGGTATCTGGAAACACCATATATTTT
TRBV5-1,-,TRBD1,TRBJ1-2,CASSSTGQGARGYTF,TGCGCCAGCAGCTCCACGGGACAGGGGGCGCGGGGCTACACCTTC
TRBV5-8,-,TRBD1,TRBJ2-2,CASSFTRTGAHTGELFF,TGTGCCAGCAGCTTCACGAGGACAGGGGCCCACACCGGGGAGCTGTTTTTT
TRBV5-1,-,TRBD1,TRBJ1-2,CASSVTGEGYTF,TGCGCCAGCAGCGTTACAGGGGAGGGCTACACCTTC
TRBV10-3,-,-,TRBJ2-7,CAISEQDTYEQYF,TGTGCCATCAGTGAACAGGATACCTACGAGCAGTACTTC
TRBV19,-,-,TRBJ1-5,CASMEGRQPQHF,TGTGCCAGTATGGAGGGTCGTCAGCCCCAGCATTTT
TRBV5-4,-,TRBD1,TRBJ1-2,CASSFPTGGYYGYTF,TGTGCCAGCAGCTTCCCTACAGGGGGCTACTATGGCTACACCTTC
TRBV9,-,TRBD2,TRBJ2-5,CASSGEEASGGRETQYF,TGTGCCAGCAGCGGCGAGGAGGCTAGCGGGGGGCGGGAGACCCAGTACTTC
TRBV5-1,-,TRBD1,TRBJ2-1,CASSVTGAIYNEQFF,TGCGCCAGCAGCGTGACAGGGGCTATCTACAATGAGCAGTTCTTC
TRBV7-2,once,-,TRBJ1-3,CASSTTGFSGNTIYF,TGTGCCAGCAGCACCACAGGTTTCTCTGGAAACACCATATATTTT
TRBV4-2,-,TRBD1,TRBJ1-5,CASSQDVPGQGYQPQHF,TGTGCCAGCAGCCAAGACGTTCCGGGACAGGGATATCAGCCCCAGCATTTT
TRBV5-1,-,-,TRBJ2-5,CASSLDSGSYYQETQYF,TGCGCCAGCAGCTTGGACTCGGGGAGCTATTACCAAGAGACCCAGTACTTC
TRBV6-1,-,-,TRBJ1-5,CASSEGEQYSNQPQHF,TGTGCCAGCAGTGAAGGCGAACAGTATAGCAATCAGCCCCAGCATTTT
TRBV29-1,once,TRBD1,TRBJ2-7,CSVEATGELYEQYF,TGCAGCGTTGAAGCGACAGGGGAGCTCTACGAGCAGTACTTC
TRBV5-6,-,-,TRBJ2-1,CASSLEPNNEQFF,TGTGCCAGCAGCCTGGAGCCGAACAATGAGCAGTTCTTC
TRBV7-3,once,-,TRBJ1-6,CASSSQEGPYRSPLHF,TGTGCCAGCAGCTCTCAGGAGGGCCCGTATAGGTCACCCCTCCACTTT
TRBV2,-,-,TRBJ1-5,CASRPNRENQPQHF,TGTGCCAGCAGACCCAACAGGGAAAATCAGCCCCAGCATTTT
TRBV9,-,-,TRBJ1-1,CASSVGGYTEAFF,TGTGCCAGCAGCGTAGGAGGATACACTGAAGCTTTCTTT
TRBV5-6,-,-,TRBJ2-1,CASSFSNEQFF,TGTGCCAGCAGCTTCTCGAATGAGCAGTTCTTC
TRBV30,-,-,TRBJ1-5,CAWSVGQGNQPQHF,TGTGCCTGGAGTGTAGGGCAGGGGAATCAGCCCCAGCATTTT
TRBV7-6,-,TRBD1,TRBJ2-7,CASSSPEKGASEQYF,TGTGCCAGCAGCTCCCCCGAGAAGGGGGCAAGTGAGCAGTACTTC
TRBV27,-,TRBD1,TRBJ2-1,CASSAGQVYNEQFF,TGTGCCAGCAGCGCGGGACAGGTCTACAATGAGCAGTTCTTC
TRBV18,-,-,TRBJ2-7,CASSRDSYEQYF,TGTGCCAGCTCACGCGACAGTTACGAGCAGTACTTC
TRBV5-4,-,-,TRBJ2-7,CASSSRSGYEQYF,TGTGCCAGCAGCAGCAGATCAGGGTACGAGCAGTACTTC
TRBV7-3,-,-,TRBJ1-2,CASMPGGMSGGYTF,TGTGCCAGCATGCCCGGCGGAATGTCTGGGGGCTACACCTTC
TRBV7-9,-,TRBD2,TRBJ2-1,CASSLVGGGANEQFF,TGTGCCAGCAGCTTAGTGGGCGGGGGGGCCAATGAGCAGTTCTTC
TRBV4-1,once,TRBD2,TRBJ2-7,CASSQGAPGGAHEQYF,TGCGCCAGCAGCCAAGGGGCCCCGGGGGGGGCCCACGAGCAGTACTTC
TRBV19,-,-,TRBJ2-7,CASSISTDSYEQYF,TGTGCCAGTAGTATCTCCACGGACTCCTACGAGCAGTACTTC
TRBV4-3,once,-,TRBJ1-3,CASSQGTATGNTIYF,TGCGCCAGCAGCCAAGGGACAGCTACTGGAAACACCATATATTTT
TRBV7-2,-,-,TRBJ2-1,CASSADGQTHNEQFF,TGTGCCAGCAGCGCAGACGGACAGACACACAATGAGCAGTTCTTC
TRBV19,-,-,TRBJ1-2,CASTAGRDYGYTF,TGTGCCAGTACCGCGGGACGGGACTATGGCTACACCTTC
TRBV20-1,-,-,TRBJ2-7,CSHSGYEQYF,TGCAGTCATAGCGGCTACGAGCAGTACTTC
TRBV19,-,-,TRBJ1-1,CASRPDGDTEAFF,TGTGCCAGTAGGCCGGACGGGGACACTGAAGCTTTCTTT
TRBV7-2,-,-,TRBJ2-5,CASSRQRETQYF,TGTGCCAGCTCCCGACAGCGAGAGACCCAGTACTTC
TRBV5-1,-,-,TRBJ1-1,CASSPGSWANEGAFF,TGCGCCAGCAGCCCCGGGAGTTGGGCGAATGAGGGAGCTTTCTTT
TRBV7-2,-,TRBD2,TRBJ2-1,CASSFSGGAYNEQFF,TGTGCCAGCAGTTTTAGCGGGGGGGCATACAATGAGCAGTTCTTC